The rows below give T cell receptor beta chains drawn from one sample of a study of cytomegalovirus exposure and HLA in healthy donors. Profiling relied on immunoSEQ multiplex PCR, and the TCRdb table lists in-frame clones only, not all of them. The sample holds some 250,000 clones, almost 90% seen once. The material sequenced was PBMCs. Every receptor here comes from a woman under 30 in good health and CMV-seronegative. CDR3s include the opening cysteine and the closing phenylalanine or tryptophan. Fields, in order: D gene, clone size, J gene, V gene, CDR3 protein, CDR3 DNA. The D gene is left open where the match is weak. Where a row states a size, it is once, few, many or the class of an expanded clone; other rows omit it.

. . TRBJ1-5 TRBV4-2 CASSQDGVGGNQPQHF TGTGCCAGCAGCCAAGACGGGGTCGGGGGGAATCAGCCCCAGCATTTT
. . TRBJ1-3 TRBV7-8 CASSPGLSRSGNTIYF TGTGCCAGCAGCCCCGGACTGAGTCGCTCTGGAAACACCATATATTTT
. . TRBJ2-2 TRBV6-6 CASIPSALLNTGELFF TGTGCCAGCATACCATCGGCACTACTAAACACCGGGGAGCTGTTTTTT
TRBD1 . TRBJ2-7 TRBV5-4 CASSLDQGAYEQYF TGTGCCAGCAGCTTGGATCAGGGGGCCTACGAGCAGTACTTC
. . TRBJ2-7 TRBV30 CAWSVPRHNTKQYF TGTGCCTGGAGTGTACCTAGGCACAATACGAAGCAGTACTTC
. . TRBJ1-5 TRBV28 CASSFLGEGQPQHF TGTGCCAGCAGTTTTTTAGGGGAGGGTCAGCCCCAGCATTTT
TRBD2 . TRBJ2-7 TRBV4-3 CASSLSGASSYEQYF TGCGCCAGCAGCCTTAGCGGGGCCTCCTCCTACGAGCAGTACTTC
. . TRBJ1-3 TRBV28 CASQTQGLGNTIYF TGTGCCAGCCAAACACAGGGCCTTGGAAACACCATATATTTT
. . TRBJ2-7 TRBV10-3 CAISPGVAAYSYEQYF TGTGCCATCAGTCCGGGTGTCGCAGCTTACTCCTACGAGCAGTACTTC
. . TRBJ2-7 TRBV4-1 CASSQEPDSHEQYF TGCGCCAGCAGCCAAGAGCCGGACAGCCACGAGCAGTACTTC
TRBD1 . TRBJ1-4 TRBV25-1 CASAPPTGGLFF TGTGCCAGCGCCCCCCCGACAGGGGGATTGTTTTTT
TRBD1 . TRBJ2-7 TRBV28 CASSYPGQGPYEQYF TGTGCCAGCAGTTACCCGGGACAGGGTCCCTACGAGCAGTACTTC
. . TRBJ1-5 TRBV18 CASSPPPGNQPQHF TGTGCCAGCTCACCACCCCCAGGAAATCAGCCCCAGCATTTT
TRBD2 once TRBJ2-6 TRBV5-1 CASSLAGTSVSTGANVLTF TGCGCCAGCAGCTTGGCCGGGACTAGCGTTTCGACTGGGGCCAACGTCCTGACTTTC
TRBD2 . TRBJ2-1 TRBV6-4 CASSVEGTSPNEQFF TGTGCCAGCAGTGTCGAGGGGACTAGCCCCAATGAGCAGTTCTTC
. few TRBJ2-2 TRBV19 CASYSGGELFF TGTGCCAGCTACTCTGGCGGGGAGCTGTTTTTT
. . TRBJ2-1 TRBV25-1 CASRGPHGAGKYNEQFF TGTGCCAGCAGAGGTCCCCACGGGGCGGGGAAGTACAATGAGCAGTTCTTC
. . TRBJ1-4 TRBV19 CASSIWRRPDNEKLFF TGTGCCAGTAGTATTTGGCGGCGCCCAGATAATGAAAAACTGTTTTTT
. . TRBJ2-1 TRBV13 CASSTFGVSYNEQFF TGTGCCAGCAGCACCTTCGGGGTCTCCTACAATGAGCAGTTCTTC
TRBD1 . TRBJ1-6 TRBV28 CASSQGQGRSQLYNSPLHF TGTGCCAGCAGTCAGGGACAGGGGAGATCACAACTCTATAATTCACCCCTCCACTTT
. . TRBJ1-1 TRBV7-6 CASSLVGVNTEAFF TGTGCCAGCAGCTTAGTAGGGGTTAACACTGAAGCTTTCTTT
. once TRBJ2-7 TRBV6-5 CASSYSTGIDEQYF TGTGCCAGCAGTTACTCTACAGGGATCGACGAGCAGTACTTC
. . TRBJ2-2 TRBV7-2 CASSLALPGSATGELFF TGTGCCAGCAGCTTAGCGCTCCCAGGGTCGGCCACCGGGGAGCTGTTTTTT